This T cell receptor beta chain was sequenced for a study of radiotherapy plus CTLA-4 blockade in lung cancer. The overall study: Objective responses were documented in around 20% of patients, with disease control in 25% to 35%.

General observations from the study: Expansion in blood of tumor-derived TCR clones was seen after radiotherapy plus ipilimumab.

Profiling relied on immunoSEQ multiplex PCR, and the TCRdb table lists in-frame clones only, not all of them. This sample has 49,000 or so clones, with 76% found just once. This clone occurred a few times. Its antigen remains unidentified. CDR1 and CDR2 (germline): KGHSH, LQKENI. The ends lost 1 base at V and 4 bases at J; junction bases unmatched: 7. CDR3 length equals 16 residues. Sequenced material: peripheral blood, taken from a patient treated with radiotherapy plus ipilimumab. The chain joins TRBV18 to TRBJ2-1; 7 bases fit TRBD2. The receptor comes from a human donor with non-small cell lung cancer who had stable disease on radiotherapy plus ipilimumab. The CDR3 loop is CASSPQGREGYNEQFF. DNA for the CDR3: TGTGCCAGCTCACCACAGGGAAGGGAGGGGTACAATGAGCAGTTCTTC.